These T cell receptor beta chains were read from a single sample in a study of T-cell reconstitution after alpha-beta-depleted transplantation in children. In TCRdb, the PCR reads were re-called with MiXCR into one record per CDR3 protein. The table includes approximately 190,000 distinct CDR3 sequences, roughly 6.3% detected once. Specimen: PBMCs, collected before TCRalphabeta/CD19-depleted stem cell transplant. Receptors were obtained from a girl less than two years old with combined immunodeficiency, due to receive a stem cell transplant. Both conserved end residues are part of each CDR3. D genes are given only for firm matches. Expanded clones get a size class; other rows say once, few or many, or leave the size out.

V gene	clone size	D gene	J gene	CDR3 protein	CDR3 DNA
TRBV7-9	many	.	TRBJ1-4	CASSSFGSGDNEKLFF	TGTGCCAGCAGCTCCTTCGGGAGTGGAGATAATGAAAAACTGTTTTTT
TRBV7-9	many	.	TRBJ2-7	CASSLGQDPYEQYF	TGTGCCAGCAGCTTGGGGCAGGACCCTTACGAGCAGTACTTC
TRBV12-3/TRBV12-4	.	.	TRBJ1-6	CASSFQQGRDNSPLHF	TGTGCCAGCAGTTTTCAACAGGGAAGGGATAATTCACCCCTCCACTTT
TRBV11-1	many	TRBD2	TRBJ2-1	CASRSELAGPNEQFF	TGTGCCAGCAGGTCGGAACTAGCGGGACCCAATGAGCAGTTCTTC
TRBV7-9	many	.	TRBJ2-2	CASSLDLGDTGELFF	TGTGCCAGCAGCCTAGACCTAGGGGACACCGGGGAGCTGTTTTTT
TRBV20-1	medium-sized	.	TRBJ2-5	CSAGTLYQETQYF	TGCAGTGCGGGGACACTTTACCAAGAGACCCAGTACTTC
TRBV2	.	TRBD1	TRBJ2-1	CARRPPGQGKWDEQFF	TGTGCCAGGAGACCTCCCGGACAGGGGAAGTGGGATGAGCAGTTCTTC
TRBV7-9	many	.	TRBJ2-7	CASSLVTDLGEQYF	TGTGCCAGCAGCTTGGTGACAGATCTCGGCGAGCAGTACTTC
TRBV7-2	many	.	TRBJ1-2	CASSLRQVPNYGYTF	TGTGCCAGCAGCCTAAGACAGGTCCCTAACTATGGCTACACCTTC
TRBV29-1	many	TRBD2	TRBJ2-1	CSVEERGLAGGIWEQFF	TGCAGCGTTGAAGAGAGGGGACTAGCGGGGGGGATCTGGGAGCAGTTCTTC
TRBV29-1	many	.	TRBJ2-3	CSVEWGPADTQYF	TGCAGCGTTGAATGGGGGCCCGCAGATACGCAGTATTTT
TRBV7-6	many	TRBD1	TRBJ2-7	CASSRLWGQGYEQYF	TGTGCCAGCAGCCGCCTTTGGGGACAGGGGTACGAGCAGTACTTC
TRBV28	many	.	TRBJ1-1	CASTPRAVLTEAFF	TGTGCCAGCACACCAAGGGCCGTCCTCACTGAAGCTTTCTTT
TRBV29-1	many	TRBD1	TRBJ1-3	CSVVPGQGLPGNTIYF	TGCAGCGTCGTCCCGGGACAGGGTTTGCCGGGAAACACCATATATTTT
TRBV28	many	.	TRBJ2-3	CASSYRDSGTGSTDTQYF	TGTGCCAGCAGTTACAGGGACAGCGGGACGGGTAGCACAGATACGCAGTATTTT
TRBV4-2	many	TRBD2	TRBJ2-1	CASSTFRSGGASGYNEQFF	TGTGCCAGCAGCACCTTCCGAAGCGGGGGGGCTAGCGGTTACAATGAGCAGTTCTTC
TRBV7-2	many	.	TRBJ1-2	CASSLFQGYYGYTF	TGTGCCAGCAGCTTATTTCAGGGATACTATGGCTACACCTTC
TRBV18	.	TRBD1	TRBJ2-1	CASSPYRGLSSYNEQFF	TGTGCCAGCTCACCATACAGGGGGCTAAGCTCCTACAATGAGCAGTTCTTC
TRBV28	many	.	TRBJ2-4	CASSLYRFRGTRKLAKNIQYF	TGTGCCAGCAGCTTATATCGGTTCCGGGGGACAAGAAAACTAGCCAAAAACATTCAGTACTTC
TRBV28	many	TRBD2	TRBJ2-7	CASRYSGRAPTYEQYF	TGTGCCAGCAGATATAGCGGGAGGGCCCCTACGTACGAGCAGTACTTC
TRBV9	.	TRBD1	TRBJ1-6	CASSGSGGSSYSPLHF	TGTGCCAGCAGCGGTTCAGGGGGGTCCTCCTATTCACCCCTCCACTTT
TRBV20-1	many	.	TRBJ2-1	CSARKPGSRKYNEQFF	TGCAGTGCTAGGAAACCGGGATCACGGAAATACAATGAGCAGTTCTTC
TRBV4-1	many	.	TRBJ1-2	CASSQPSARYYGYTF	TGCGCCAGCAGCCAGCCATCCGCCAGGTATTATGGCTACACCTTC
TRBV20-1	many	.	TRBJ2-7	CSARLDRLDYEQYF	TGCAGTGCTAGGCTCGACCGCCTTGACTACGAGCAGTACTTC
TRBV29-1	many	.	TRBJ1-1	CSVEDQYPEAFF	TGCAGCGTTGAAGATCAGTACCCTGAAGCTTTCTTT